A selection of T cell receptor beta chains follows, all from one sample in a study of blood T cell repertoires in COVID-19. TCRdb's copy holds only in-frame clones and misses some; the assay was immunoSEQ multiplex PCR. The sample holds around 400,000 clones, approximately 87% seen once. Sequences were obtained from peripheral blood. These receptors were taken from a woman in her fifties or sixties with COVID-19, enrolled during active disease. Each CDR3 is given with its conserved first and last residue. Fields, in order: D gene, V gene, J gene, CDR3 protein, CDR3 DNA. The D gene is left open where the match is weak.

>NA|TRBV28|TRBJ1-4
CASSFYATNEKLFF
TGTGCCAGCAGTTTCTATGCAACTAATGAAAAACTGTTTTTT
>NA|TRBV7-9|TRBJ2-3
CASSPGSTDTQYF
TGTGCCAGCAGCCCAGGGAGCACAGATACGCAGTATTTT
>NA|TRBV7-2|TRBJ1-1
CASSLSSGWTEAFF
TGTGCCAGCAGCTTATCGTCAGGGTGGACTGAAGCTTTCTTT
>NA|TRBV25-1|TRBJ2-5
CASSDPVRWETQYF
TGTGCCAGCAGTGATCCCGTCAGGTGGGAGACCCAGTACTTC
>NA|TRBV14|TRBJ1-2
CASSRSPYGYTF
TGTGCCAGCAGCCGGAGTCCCTATGGCTACACCTTC
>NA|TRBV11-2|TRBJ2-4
CASNPHGDKNIQYF
TGTGCCAGCAACCCACACGGAGACAAAAACATTCAGTACTTC
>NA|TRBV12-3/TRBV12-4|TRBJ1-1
CASSRSWNTEAFF
TGTGCCAGCAGCCGGTCATGGAACACTGAAGCTTTCTTT
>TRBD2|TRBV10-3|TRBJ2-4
CAISESLAGGKNIQYF
TGTGCCATCAGTGAGTCGCTAGCGGGGGGCAAAAACATTCAGTACTTC
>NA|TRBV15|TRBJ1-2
CATSKRDSFGYTF
TGTGCCACCAGCAAAAGAGACAGCTTTGGCTACACCTTC
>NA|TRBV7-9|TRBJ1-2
CASSTGGRAHGYTF
TGTGCCAGCAGCACCGGGGGAAGGGCTCATGGCTACACCTTC
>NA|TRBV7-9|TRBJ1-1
CASSLEGGTEAFF
TGTGCCAGCAGCCTCGAGGGCGGCACTGAAGCTTTCTTT
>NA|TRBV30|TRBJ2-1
CAWRGGSYNEQFF
TGTGCCTGGAGGGGCGGGTCCTACAATGAGCAGTTCTTC
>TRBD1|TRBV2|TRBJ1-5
CASSRAGQGNQPQHF
TGTGCCAGCAGTCGAGCGGGACAGGGCAATCAGCCCCAGCATTTT
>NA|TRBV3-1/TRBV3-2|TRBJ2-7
CASSQSPRRWEQYF
TGTGCCAGCAGCCAAAGCCCGCGGAGGTGGGAGCAGTACTTC
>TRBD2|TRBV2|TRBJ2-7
CASSEGTRILYEQYF
TGTGCCAGCAGTGAGGGGACTAGAATACTCTACGAGCAGTACTTC
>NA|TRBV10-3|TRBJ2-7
CAISGSSLEQYF
TGTGCCATCAGTGGTTCCTCTCTTGAGCAGTACTTC